This record concerns one T cell receptor (beta chain) sequence. This sample was taken from a study of blood T cell repertoires in COVID-19. Across the whole study: Donors in the United States, Italy and Spain gave samples during acute or convalescent COVID-19. Sample material is recorded as cDNA or gDNA derived from T cells, B-cell-depleted T cells, or PBMCs.

Per the original data handling: Researchers report that nucleated cell counts were estimated from reference gene primer amplification. Generated by immunoSEQ multiplex PCR, the TCRdb table keeps only in-frame clones and is missing some. The D gene and trimming were derived from the DNA, and the V and J assignments and clone size from that table. The sample includes over 90,000 clones, 65% to 90% of them seen just once. This CDR3 region has 14 residues. The germline gives CDR1 SGHTS, CDR2 YDEGEE. V gave up 4 bases and J gave up 11 bases, with 21 bases separating them. The genes are TRBV5-8 and TRBJ1-1; the D gene is possibly TRBD1 (6 bases). The clonotype was recovered from a man older than 75 with acute or convalescent COVID-19. The specimen was peripheral blood. CDR3 sequence: CASSPQTGQGTAFF. CDR3 nucleotides: TGTGCCAGCAGCCCCCAGACAGGCCAGGGGACGGCTTTCTTT.